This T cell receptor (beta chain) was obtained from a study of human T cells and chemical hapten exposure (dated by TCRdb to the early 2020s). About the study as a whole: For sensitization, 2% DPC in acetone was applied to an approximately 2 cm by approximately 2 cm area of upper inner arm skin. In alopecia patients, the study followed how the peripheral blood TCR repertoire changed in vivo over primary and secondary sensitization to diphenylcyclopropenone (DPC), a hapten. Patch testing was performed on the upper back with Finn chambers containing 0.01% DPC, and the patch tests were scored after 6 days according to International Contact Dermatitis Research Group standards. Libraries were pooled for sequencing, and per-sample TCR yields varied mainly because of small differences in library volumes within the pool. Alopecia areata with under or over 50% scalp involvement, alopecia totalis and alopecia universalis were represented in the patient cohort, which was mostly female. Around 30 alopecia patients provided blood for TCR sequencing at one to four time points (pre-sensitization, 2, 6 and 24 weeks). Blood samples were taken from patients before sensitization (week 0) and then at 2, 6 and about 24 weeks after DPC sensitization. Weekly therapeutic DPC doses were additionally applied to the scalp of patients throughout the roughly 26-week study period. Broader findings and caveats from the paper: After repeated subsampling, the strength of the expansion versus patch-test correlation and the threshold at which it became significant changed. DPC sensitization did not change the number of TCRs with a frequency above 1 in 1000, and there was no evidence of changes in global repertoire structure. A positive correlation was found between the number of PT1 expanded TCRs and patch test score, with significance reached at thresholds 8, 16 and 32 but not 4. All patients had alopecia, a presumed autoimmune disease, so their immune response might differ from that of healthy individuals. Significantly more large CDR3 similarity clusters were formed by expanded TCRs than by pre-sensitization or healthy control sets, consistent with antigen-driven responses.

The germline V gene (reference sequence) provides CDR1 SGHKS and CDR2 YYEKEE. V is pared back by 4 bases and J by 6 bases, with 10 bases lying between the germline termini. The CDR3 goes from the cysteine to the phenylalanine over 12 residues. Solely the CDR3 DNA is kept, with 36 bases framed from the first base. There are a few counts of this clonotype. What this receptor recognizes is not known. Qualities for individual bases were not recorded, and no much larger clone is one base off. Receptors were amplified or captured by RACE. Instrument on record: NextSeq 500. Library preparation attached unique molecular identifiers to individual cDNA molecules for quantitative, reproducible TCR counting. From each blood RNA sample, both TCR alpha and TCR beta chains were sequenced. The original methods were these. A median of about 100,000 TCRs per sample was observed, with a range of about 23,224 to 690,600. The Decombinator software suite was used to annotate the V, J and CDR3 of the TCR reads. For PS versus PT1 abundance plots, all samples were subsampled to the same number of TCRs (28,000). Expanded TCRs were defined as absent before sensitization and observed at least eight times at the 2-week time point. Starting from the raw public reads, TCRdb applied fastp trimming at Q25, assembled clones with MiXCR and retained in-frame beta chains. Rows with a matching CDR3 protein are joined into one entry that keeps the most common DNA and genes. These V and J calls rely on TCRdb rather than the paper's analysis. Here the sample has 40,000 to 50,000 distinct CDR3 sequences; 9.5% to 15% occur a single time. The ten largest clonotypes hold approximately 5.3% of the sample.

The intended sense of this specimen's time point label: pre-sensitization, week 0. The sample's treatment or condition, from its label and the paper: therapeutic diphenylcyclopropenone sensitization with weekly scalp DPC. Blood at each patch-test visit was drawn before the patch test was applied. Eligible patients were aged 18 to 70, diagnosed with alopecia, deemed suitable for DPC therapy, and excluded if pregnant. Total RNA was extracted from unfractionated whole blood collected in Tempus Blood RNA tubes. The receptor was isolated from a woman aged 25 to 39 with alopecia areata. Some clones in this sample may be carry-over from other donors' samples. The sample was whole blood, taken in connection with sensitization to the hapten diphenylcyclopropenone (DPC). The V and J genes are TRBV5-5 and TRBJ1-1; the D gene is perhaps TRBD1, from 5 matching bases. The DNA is TGTGCCAGCAGCAGGGGTATCGCTGAAGCTTTCTTT. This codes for CASSRGIAEAFF.